Listed below are T cell receptor beta chains from one sample, sequenced in a study of OX40 agonist ivuxolimab in advanced cancers. The repertoire was sequenced with immunoSEQ multiplex PCR; TCRdb's copy has only in-frame clones and lacks some. The sample consists of fewer than 80,000 clones, 75% to 85% of them appearing once. The source material was CD4+ or CD8+ T cells sorted from blood, sampled in a trial of the OX40 agonist ivuxolimab. The receptors were gathered from an adult with an advanced solid tumor such as melanoma, head and neck, liver or kidney cancer. CDR3s include the opening cysteine and the closing phenylalanine or tryptophan. D genes are given only for firm matches. Size values are once, few and many counts, or a class for expanded clones, and some rows have none.

TRBJ1-1 TRBV10-3 . . CAITTGSNTEAFF TGTGCCATCACAACAGGATCAAACACTGAAGCTTTCTTT
TRBJ2-7 TRBV4-1 . . CASSQDVSSRPYEQYF TGCGCCAGCAGCCAAGATGTGAGCTCCCGACCCTACGAGCAGTACTTC
TRBJ1-5 TRBV10-3 . TRBD1 CAIRPGTGSNQPQHF TGTGCCATCAGACCCGGGACAGGGAGCAATCAGCCCCAGCATTTT
TRBJ1-6 TRBV18 . . CASSLTGSNSPLHF TGTGCCAGCTCACTCACAGGGAGCAATTCACCCCTCCACTTT
TRBJ2-5 TRBV5-6 . . CASSLTRVGETQYF TGTGCCAGCAGCTTGACTAGGGTCGGCGAGACCCAGTACTTC
TRBJ2-1 TRBV5-4 few TRBD2 CASSLVGLANNEQFF TGTGCCAGCAGCTTGGTAGGACTAGCCAACAATGAGCAGTTCTTC
TRBJ1-2 TRBV2 . . CASSDVIPRYGYTF TGTGCCAGCAGTGATGTCATACCCCGCTATGGCTACACCTTC
TRBJ2-3 TRBV11-2 . . CASSSGGLTDTQYF TGTGCCAGCAGCTCAGGGGGACTAACAGATACGCAGTATTTT
TRBJ1-4 TRBV6-1 . . CASIRGRGANEKLFF TGTGCCAGCATCCGGGGGCGAGGAGCTAATGAAAAACTGTTTTTT
TRBJ1-4 TRBV6-1 . TRBD1 CASSVVGQGYEKLFF TGTGCCAGCAGTGTAGTTGGACAGGGATATGAAAAACTGTTTTTT
TRBJ2-7 TRBV5-1 once TRBD2 CASSLGLAGGPSYEQYF TGCGCCAGCAGCCTGGGACTAGCGGGGGGACCCTCCTACGAGCAGTACTTC
TRBJ1-3 TRBV13 . . CASSLRPNSGNTIYF TGTGCCAGCAGCTTAAGGCCGAACTCTGGAAACACCATATATTTT
TRBJ1-1 TRBV7-2 . TRBD1 CASSPWTGGFTEAFF TGTGCCAGCAGCCCCTGGACAGGGGGCTTCACTGAAGCTTTCTTT
TRBJ1-2 TRBV7-8 . TRBD1 CASSLGAGGPYGYTF TGTGCCAGCAGCTTAGGGGCAGGGGGCCCATATGGCTACACCTTC
TRBJ1-1 TRBV28 . . CASSSPGRENTEAFF TGTGCCAGCAGTTCCCCCGGCAGGGAAAACACTGAAGCTTTCTTT
TRBJ1-1 TRBV18 . . CASSPGTGLEAFF TGTGCCAGCTCACCGGGGACGGGTCTTGAAGCTTTCTTT
TRBJ2-5 TRBV2 . . CASKGWETQYF TGTGCCAGCAAGGGATGGGAGACCCAGTACTTC
TRBJ2-1 TRBV7-2 . TRBD2 CASSPTSGSYNEQFF TGTGCCAGCAGCCCGACTAGCGGATCCTACAATGAGCAGTTCTTC
TRBJ2-3 TRBV10-1 once . CASSEFERGGLGTDTQYF TGCGCCAGCAGTGAATTCGAGAGGGGGGGCTTAGGAACAGATACGCAGTATTTT
TRBJ2-7 TRBV11-2 . . CASSLPPAGSYEQYF TGTGCCAGCAGCTTACCCCCAGCAGGCTCCTACGAGCAGTACTTC
TRBJ1-1 TRBV7-2 . TRBD1 CASSYRQGRTEAFF TGTGCCAGCAGCTATAGACAGGGGAGGACTGAAGCTTTCTTT
TRBJ1-1 TRBV6-1 . . CASIPPGLTEAFF TGTGCCAGCATCCCCCCGGGGCTCACTGAAGCTTTCTTT
TRBJ1-4 TRBV19 . . CASKGTGSEKLFF TGTGCCAGTAAAGGGACGGGTAGTGAAAAACTGTTTTTT
TRBJ2-3 TRBV7-2 . TRBD2 CASSWRAGESTDAQYF TGTGCCAGCAGCTGGCGGGCGGGGGAGAGCACAGATGCGCAGTATTTT
TRBJ2-1 TRBV5-1 . TRBD2 CASSLGLAGAGEQFF TGCGCCAGCAGCTTGGGTCTAGCGGGGGCCGGGGAGCAGTTCTTC
TRBJ1-2 TRBV7-9 few . CASSIGPQRKGYTF TGTGCCAGCAGCATAGGGCCTCAGCGGAAAGGCTACACCTTC
TRBJ1-1 TRBV6-6 . . CASSYLGLAEAFF TGTGCCAGCAGTTACCTAGGCTTGGCTGAAGCTTTCTTT
TRBJ1-5 TRBV6-1 . . CASSETITRDNNQPQHF TGTGCCAGCAGTGAAACCATAACCAGGGATAACAATCAGCCCCAGCATTTT
TRBJ1-2 TRBV6-5 . TRBD1 CASSYSVQGGYGYTF TGTGCCAGCAGTTACTCGGTTCAGGGGGGCTATGGCTACACCTTC
TRBJ2-3 TRBV27 . . CASSLAVGTDTQYF TGTGCCAGCAGTCTCGCAGTGGGCACAGATACGCAGTATTTT
TRBJ2-7 TRBV6-5 . . CASSRTGRNYEQYF TGTGCCAGCAGTCGGACGGGGAGAAACTACGAGCAGTACTTC
TRBJ2-3 TRBV10-1 . TRBD1 CASSPQGADTQYF TGCGCCAGCAGCCCTCAGGGGGCAGATACGCAGTATTTT
TRBJ2-7 TRBV7-9 few . CASSRVQGSYYEQYF TGTGCCAGCAGCCGGGTGCAGGGATCCTACTACGAGCAGTACTTC
TRBJ1-1 TRBV10-3 . . CATTENTEAFF TGTGCCACTACAGAGAACACTGAAGCTTTCTTT
TRBJ2-3 TRBV2 . TRBD2 CASRAGTSVDTQYF TGTGCCAGCAGAGCCGGGACTAGCGTGGATACGCAGTATTTT
TRBJ1-5 TRBV5-6 few . CASSLVAGLELSNQPQHF TGTGCCAGCAGCTTGGTGGCAGGGCTCGAACTTAGCAATCAGCCCCAGCATTTT
TRBJ1-2 TRBV18 . TRBD1 CASSQGQTTYGYTF TGTGCCAGCTCACAGGGACAGACGACCTATGGCTACACCTTC
TRBJ1-4 TRBV2 few . CASSGTDEKLFF TGTGCCAGCAGCGGGACGGATGAAAAACTGTTTTTT
TRBJ1-2 TRBV5-1 once TRBD1 CASSYDGQGRTF TGCGCCAGCAGCTACGACGGACAGGGGAGAACCTTC
TRBJ1-5 TRBV6-5 . . CASSRGRTDNQPQHF TGTGCCAGCAGCCGGGGACGGACAGACAATCAGCCCCAGCATTTT